This T cell receptor (beta chain) derives from a study of blood T cell repertoires in COVID-19. Sequencing was performed with immunoSEQ multiplex PCR; in TCRdb, only in-frame clones are kept and a portion is missing. The repertoire holds 60,000 to 80,000 clones, with roughly 90% as singletons. V lost 4 bases and J lost 2; bases outside the gene matches: 6. Germline values: CDR1 SGHRS, CDR2 YFSETQ. The length of the CDR3 is 14 residues. Sequenced material: peripheral blood. This receptor was taken from a human donor in a cohort sampled during active COVID-19. V is TRBV5-1 and J is TRBJ2-7; 7 bases align to TRBD1. CDR3 DNA: TGCGCCAGCAGCAGGACCGGGACAGCCTACGAGCAGTACTTC. It yields the protein CASSRTGTAYEQYF.